The 9 T cell receptor beta chains in this list originate from one sample, sequenced in a study of T cell responses to AZD1222 COVID-19 vaccine. Assay used: immunoSEQ multiplex PCR; TCRdb lists only in-frame clones, some missing. The table has 150,000 to 200,000 clones, 94% seen once. Here the sequenced sample was peripheral blood, taken on day 0 of AZD1222 vaccination. The receptors derive from an adult in good health.

This chain joins TRBV7-2 and TRBJ1-6; perhaps TRBD1 as D (5 bases). The CDR3 spans 14 residues. Germline V CDR1 and CDR2: SGHTA, FQGNSA. Trimming took off 4 bases at V and 10 bases at J, with 14 bases between the two ends. The DNA of the CDR3 is TGTGCCAGCAGCTCCGGGACCGGACACTCACCCCTCCACTTT. Translated: CASSSGTGHSPLHF.

There are a few counts of this clone. The J gene is TRBJ1-1, the V gene TRBV5-5; TRBD1 might be the D (5 bases). V lost 0 bases and J 11 bases, leaving 14 bases between the germline ends. Germline V gives CDR1 SGHKS, CDR2 YYEKEE (reference sequence). The CDR3 extends over 13 amino acids. CDR3 region: CASSLEMRGRAFF. The CDR3 DNA reads TGTGCCAGCAGCTTGGAAATGAGGGGACGCGCTTTCTTT.

The chain couples TRBV19 to TRBJ2-7, with a weak D call TRBD2 (5 bases). The germline CDR1 and CDR2 sequences are LNHDA and SQIVND (reference sequence). This CDR3 has 14 amino acids. Trimming took off 4 bases at V and 2 bases at J, with 12 bases between the two ends. The CDR3 is CASSTTRRTYEQYF. Written as DNA, the CDR3 is TGTGCCAGTAGTACCACCCGGAGGACCTACGAGCAGTACTTC.

About this clone: Other DNA variants within this sample encode the same CDR3. The gene calls are TRBV5-1 and TRBJ1-1, with D perhaps TRBD1 (5 bases). V lost 4 bases and J 2 bases, leaving 9 bases between the germline ends. This CDR3 region has 13 residues. Germline V gene lookup returns CDR1 SGHRS and CDR2 YFSETQ. The CDR3 DNA is TGCGCCAGCAGCCTTGGGGGAAACACTGAAGCTTTCTTT. Translated, it gives CASSLGGNTEAFF. Filled out from reference TRBV5-1 and TRBJ1-1, the complete variable domain reads KAGVTQTPRYLIKTRGQQVTLSCSPISGHRSVSWYQQTPGQGLQFLFEYFSETQRNKGNFPGRFSGRQFSNSRSEMNVSTLELGDSALYLCASSLGGNTEAFFGQGTRLTVV.

V and J are TRBV19 and TRBJ2-2; either TRBD1 or TRBD2 may fit D (6 bases each). Germline assignment: CDR1 LNHDA and CDR2 SQIVND (reference sequence). This CDR3 is built from 16 residues. V was clipped by 2 bases and J by 5 bases, with 15 bases between them. The chain's CDR3 is CASSISGRRGTGELFF. The CDR3 coding sequence is TGTGCCAGTAGTATATCGGGGCGGAGGGGGACCGGGGAGCTGTTTTTT.

This chain connects TRBV11-2 to TRBJ2-1, with TRBD2 matching 9 bases. V shed 4 bases, J shed 1 base, and the junction held 5 bases outside the gene matches. CDR3 length equals 16 residues. Germline loops: CDR1 SGHAT, CDR2 FQNNGV. The CDR3 bases are TGTGCCAGCAGCTGGGGACTAGCCGAGTCCTACAATGAGCAGTTCTTC. It translates to CASSWGLAESYNEQFF.

This clone was detected once. The J gene is TRBJ2-3, the V gene TRBV19; 13 bases match TRBD2. With 5 bases clipped from V and 4 bases from J, the junction kept 6 bases outside the gene matches. CDR3 size: 16 residues. Germline CDR1 reads LNHDA; CDR2 reads SQIVND (reference sequence). The CDR3 spells CASSLWTSGSSDTQYF. The CDR3 DNA reads TGTGCCAGTAGTCTCTGGACTAGCGGGAGCTCAGATACGCAGTATTTT.

The chain has TRBV6-2 or TRBV6-3 and TRBJ2-2; D may be TRBD2 (6 bases). V lost 2 bases to trimming and J lost 1 base, with 11 bases between them. The V gene's germline CDR1 is MNHEY and CDR2 SVGEGT. The CDR3 has 16 residues. The CDR3 loop is CASSYGRRGNTGELFF. The CDR3 coding sequence is TGTGCCAGCAGTTACGGGAGGCGGGGGAACACCGGGGAGCTGTTTTTT.

The chain uses TRBV5-1 and TRBJ1-3; a possible D gene is TRBD1 (5 bases). CDR3 length: 16 residues. With 4 bases removed from V and 2 bases from J, the gap between germline ends came to 16 bases. The germline V gene has CDR1 SGHRS and CDR2 YFSETQ. This CDR3 reads CASSLGAQLTGNTIYF. The CDR3, as DNA: TGCGCCAGCAGCCTCGGGGCCCAACTAACTGGAAACACCATATATTTT.